The clone carrying this TCR beta chain came up a few times. Its target is unknown. This record belongs to a study of cytomegalovirus exposure and HLA in healthy donors. Study results and limitations: In an earlier analysis, productive rearrangement rates for most beta V segments clustered near 87% or 30%. V- and J-gene trimming of TCR beta was linked (in a later analysis) to a missense DCLRE1C variant.

CDR3 length: 15 residues. Germline V gives CDR1 SGHTA, CDR2 FQGNSA. After removal of 1 base from V and 3 bases from J, the junction contained 4 bases not matched to a gene. Use of 60 Vbeta and 13 Jbeta primers characterized the PCR. Per the original methods: In a later analysis, the count reached 74 million or so unique TCR beta chains, with about 12 million shared. The method was immunoSEQ multiplex PCR; TCRdb's version includes in-frame clones alone and lacks a portion of them. From that table come the V and J calls and clone size; the DNA was used to work out D and trimming. The repertoire consists of 95,000 to 150,000 clones, with roughly 80% occurring once and the leading ten covering around 2.2%. Healthy donors of bone marrow made up the group.

This receptor was identified in a man aged 25 to 45 in good health and CMV-seronegative. V is TRBV7-2 and J is TRBJ2-7; TRBD1 aligns across 9 bases. The sequenced sample consisted of PBMCs. CDR3 sequence: CASSLDRDRVYEQYF. The CDR3 DNA follows: TGTGCCAGCAGCTTAGATCGGGACAGGGTCTACGAGCAGTACTTC.